The rows below give T cell receptor beta chains drawn from one sample of a study of tissue T cells after allogeneic stem cell transplantation. Clones were read by immunoSEQ multiplex PCR, and TCRdb kept only the in-frame ones, dropping some. The sample has 4,000 to 6,000 clones; almost 70% are singletons. Sequencing was performed on duodenal tissue, taken at autopsy. The receptors come from a female patient aged 18 to 55 with steroid-refractory graft-versus-host disease after an allogeneic stem cell transplant. The graft donor may be the source of some T cells. The CDR3 runs from the conserved cysteine through the conserved F or W. A D gene is named only where the DNA matches it firmly. The size entry is marked missing in some rows and otherwise reads once, few, many or a size class.

>TRBV7-9|13|few|NA|TRBJ1-5
TGTGCCAGCAGCTTAGTAAGCAATCAGCCCCAGCATTTT
CASSLVSNQPQHF
>TRBV2|14|NA|NA|TRBJ2-5
TGTGCCAGCCGCCTAGGAAGGGTACAAGAGACCCAGTACTTC
CASRLGRVQETQYF
>TRBV12-3/TRBV12-4|12|NA|NA|TRBJ2-1
TGTGCCAGCAGCCCCCCAGTGGTGTCGCAGTTCTTC
CASSPPVVSQFF
>TRBV5-5|16|NA|TRBD1|TRBJ2-5
TGTGCCAGCAGCTGGGGGACAGGGGCCCGCCTGGAGACCCAGTACTTC
CASSWGTGARLETQYF
>TRBV19|13|once|TRBD1|TRBJ2-5
TGTGCCAGTAGTCGGACAGGGCAAGAGACCCAGTACTTC
CASSRTGQETQYF
>TRBV7-6|16|NA|TRBD2|TRBJ2-3
TGTGCCAGCAGCCCCTTACTAGCGGGAGACACAGATACGCAGTATTTT
CASSPLLAGDTDTQYF
>TRBV5-6|17|NA|NA|TRBJ2-1
TGTGCCAGCAGCTTGTTAAGTCGTAGGGGGGCCTACAATGAGCAGTTCTTC
CASSLLSRRGAYNEQFF
>TRBV29-1|11|NA|NA|TRBJ2-2
TGCAGCGCCCCCTTCGGCGGGGAGCTGTTTTTT
CSAPFGGELFF
>TRBV5-1|14|NA|NA|TRBJ2-6
TGCGCCAGCAGCAAAGAACCTGGGGCCAACGTCCTGACTTTC
CASSKEPGANVLTF
>TRBV5-1|17|NA|TRBD1|TRBJ2-2
TGCGCCAGCAGCTTGGATGGCTCCGGGACAGGGGCCGGGGAGCTGTTTTTT
CASSLDGSGTGAGELFF
>TRBV7-7|13|NA|NA|TRBJ2-1
TGTGCTAGCAGCTTCCGGGTTGGCAATGAGCAGTTCTTC
CASSFRVGNEQFF
>TRBV10-3|13|medium-sized|NA|TRBJ1-1
TGTGCCATCAGGGGCGGTGGCGAAGGCCAAGCTTTCTTT
CAIRGGGEGQAFF
>TRBV6-4|16|NA|NA|TRBJ2-2
TGTGCCAGCAGTGTCCAGTTGAATCTGAACACCGGGGAGCTGTTTTTT
CASSVQLNLNTGELFF
>TRBV6-5|15|NA|TRBD1|TRBJ2-4
TGTGCCAGCAGTTACTCGGCAGGGGGCTATGTCATTCAGTACTTC
CASSYSAGGYVIQYF
>TRBV5-6|15|NA|NA|TRBJ1-1
TGTGCCAGCAGTCAAAGGTGGGAAATGAACACTGAAGCTTTCTTT
CASSQRWEMNTEAFF
>TRBV7-6|14|NA|NA|TRBJ2-2
TGTGCCAGCAGGACCGGGCCGGGAGTCGGAGAGCTGTTTTTT
CASRTGPGVGELFF
>TRBV4-1|15|NA|TRBD1|TRBJ2-7
TGCGCCAGCAGCTATCGCACAGGGGATTCCTACGAGCAGTACTTC
CASSYRTGDSYEQYF
>TRBV6-6|14|once|NA|TRBJ1-5
TGTGCCAGCAGTTACCCCGACAGCAATCAGCCCCAGCATTTT
CASSYPDSNQPQHF
>TRBV2|13|NA|NA|TRBJ2-5
TGTGCCAGCAGGGACTCATACAAGAAGGGCCAGTACTTC
CASRDSYKKGQYF
>TRBV28|12|NA|NA|TRBJ2-2
TGTGCCAGCAGTCTGAACACCGGGGAGCTGTTTTTT
CASSLNTGELFF
>TRBV11-2|16|NA|NA|TRBJ1-4
TGTGCCAGCATCAGGGCGGGGGGCGGCCTCAAGGAAAAACTGTTTTTT
CASIRAGGGLKEKLFF
>TRBV2|15|few|NA|TRBJ1-2
TGTGCCAGCAGACGGACGGAAATCCGTTACTATGGCTACACCTTC
CASRRTEIRYYGYTF
>TRBV10-1|13|few|NA|TRBJ2-7
TGCGCCAGCAGTGATAGTTACTCCTACGAGCAGTACTTC
CASSDSYSYEQYF
>TRBV20-1|11|few|NA|TRBJ2-3
TGCAGTGCTAGACCAAGGAATACGCAGTATTTT
CSARPRNTQYF
>TRBV29-1|15|NA|TRBD2|TRBJ2-1
TGCAGCGTTGATGGACTAGCGGAAACCTACAATGAGCAGTTCTTC
CSVDGLAETYNEQFF
>TRBV4-1|16|NA|NA|TRBJ1-2
TGCGCCAGCAGCCAAAGGTCTGTGCCAATACTTTATGGCTACACCTTC
CASSQRSVPILYGYTF